These 6 T cell receptor beta chains were sequenced from one sample in a study of blood T cell repertoires in COVID-19. TCRdb keeps only in-frame clones here, not all; method: immunoSEQ multiplex PCR. The sample has more than 95,000 clones, roughly 79% seen once. Specimen: peripheral blood. The receptors were gathered from a human donor in a cohort sampled during active COVID-19.

The chain has TRBV5-4 and TRBJ1-5; D might be TRBD1 (5 bases). The CDR3 covers 13 residues. CDR1 is SGHNT, CDR2 YYREEE, per germline (reference sequence). V was shortened by 4 bases and J by 3 bases, with 8 bases between the two germline ends. As DNA, the CDR3 is TGTGCCAGCAGCCCAGGGCCCAATCAGCCCCAGCATTTT. Translating it yields CASSPGPNQPQHF.

The V call is TRBV1, the J call TRBJ1-1. TRBV1 is a pseudogene segment. The CDR3 is made up of 16 amino acids. CDR3 loop: CTSSQGSRETNTEAFF. The CDR3 DNA is TGCACCAGCAGCCAAGGGTCAAGAGAAACGAACACTGAAGCTTTCTTT.

The rearrangement links TRBV7-2 to TRBJ2-7, with 9 bases aligning to TRBD2. Germline CDR1 SGHTA, CDR2 FQGNSA. Trimming took 1 base from V and 0 from J; bases not matched to a gene: 10. This CDR3 is 18 amino acids long. The CDR3, as DNA: TGTGCCAGCAGCTTAGTGGTAAGACTAGCGGAGCTCTCCTACGAGCAGTACTTC. Protein: CASSLVVRLAELSYEQYF.

The chain combines TRBV9 with TRBJ2-7; 8 bases fit TRBD1. The CDR3 consists of 12 residues. Per germline, CDR1 SGDLS and CDR2 YYNGEE. The CDR3 coding sequence is TGTGACTGTAGGACAGGGCCCTACGAGCAGTACTTC. This codes for CDCRTGPYEQYF.

This sequence joins TRBV10-2 and TRBJ1-1; maybe TRBD1 (5 bases). There are 14 residues in the CDR3. The germline V and J ends were trimmed by 7 bases and 1 base, with 13 bases remaining between them. CDR1 is WSHSY and CDR2 is SAAADI in the germline V gene. CDR3 region: CASNLRQGNTEAFF. The CDR3 coding sequence is TGCGCCAGCAACTTACGTCAGGGGAACACTGAAGCTTTCTTT.

The chain employs TRBV5-1 and TRBJ2-1; possible D gene TRBD1, 5 bases. CDR1 SGHRS and CDR2 YFSETQ come from the germline V gene. The V end lost 3 bases, the J end lost 8 bases, and 21 bases lay between the germline ends. The CDR3 length is 16 residues. In DNA, the CDR3 is TGCGCCAGCAGCTACAGGAGCAGTGGGATATCCGATGAGCAGTTCTTC. It is translated as CASSYRSSGISDEQFF.